The T cell receptor beta chain described here comes from a study of regulatory T cells in long-lasting Graves disease. Study-wide results and caveats: Persistent disease favored TRBV28, TRBJ1-2 and TRBJ2-5.

Arm-PCR with iRepertoire HTBI primers amplified the CDR3 regions for these TCR beta libraries. Original processing methods: Samples jointly harbored 62 TRBV and over 11 TRBJ segments. In TCRdb, the multiplex PCR reads were re-called with MiXCR into one record per CDR3 protein. For this entry, the V and J calls and clone size follow TCRdb and not the study's own pipeline. The sample holds 680,000 or so distinct CDR3 sequences; roughly 15% are singletons and the top ten take about 20%. This clonotype occurred a few times. Antigen unknown. The V and J ends lost 5 bases and 7 bases respectively, with 17 bases between them. CDR3 size: 15 residues. Germline V gene lookup returns CDR1 KGHDR and CDR2 SFDVKD. The time point denotes: newly diagnosed GD, antithyroid drugs for less than 3 months. The TCR library was made from RNA that had been extracted from PBMCs in TRIzol. This sample also belongs to another study, concerning T cells in Graves' hyperthyroidism and ophthalmopathy. According to that study: Onset of ophthalmopathy came a median around 7.1 months after the model predicted it.

The rearrangement links TRBV24-1 to TRBJ2-1; TRBD2 is a possible D gene (5 bases). This TCR was recovered from a young woman with Graves disease. The sample here was peripheral blood mononuclear cells (PBMCs), taken at new diagnosis, from a patient treated with antithyroid drugs. Written as DNA, the CDR3 is TGTGCCACCAGTGTAAGTGGGAGTGGTGGAAATGAGCAGTTCTTC. This codes for CATSVSGSGGNEQFF.